These T cell receptor beta chains were read from a single sample in a study of OX40 agonist ivuxolimab in advanced cancers. This table comes from immunoSEQ multiplex PCR, and its TCRdb copy is limited to in-frame clones, with some not included. The sample yields approximately 94,000 clones, under 95% seen once. Material: CD4+ or CD8+ T cells sorted from blood, obtained in a trial of the OX40 agonist ivuxolimab. Receptors were obtained from an adult with an advanced solid tumor such as melanoma, head and neck, liver or kidney cancer. CDR3s include the opening cysteine and the closing phenylalanine or tryptophan. A D gene is named only where the DNA matches it firmly. Clone sizes are given selectively: once, few, many, or a class where the clone is expanded.

clone_size d_call j_call v_call cdr3_nt cdr3_aa
once TRBD2 TRBJ2-3 TRBV9 TGTGCCAGCAGCCTGGGGACTAGCGGCCTAGCCGATCGGTATTTT CASSLGTSGLADRYF
NA NA TRBJ2-1 TRBV5-1 TGCGCCAGCATGACTACTAGCAGATCTTACAATGAGCAGTTCTTC CASMTTSRSYNEQFF
NA TRBD1 TRBJ2-7 TRBV19 TGTGCCAGTAGTCCGGCGGGACAGGGGTTCTACGAGCAGTACTTC CASSPAGQGFYEQYF
NA NA TRBJ1-5 TRBV19 TGTGCCAGTAGTATGGAGGGGGTGTATAGCAATCAGCCCCAGCATTTT CASSMEGVYSNQPQHF
NA TRBD1 TRBJ2-3 TRBV15 TGTGCCACCACCATACAGGGGGCAGATACGCAGTATTTT CATTIQGADTQYF
NA NA TRBJ2-6 TRBV2 TGTGCCACCCTGACACAGGGAACTCTACCATCTGGGGCCAACGTCCTGACTTTC CATLTQGTLPSGANVLTF
NA NA TRBJ1-6 TRBV7-2 TGTGCCAGCAGCTTGAGGTCCTCACTCTATAATTCACCCCTCCACTTT CASSLRSSLYNSPLHF
NA NA TRBJ2-2 TRBV9 TGTGCCAGTGGGCAGGCGAACACCGGGGAGCTGTTTTTT CASGQANTGELFF
NA NA TRBJ1-2 TRBV4-3 TGCGCCAGCAGCCAAGATTCAAGGGGCGCGCGCTACACCTTC CASSQDSRGARYTF
NA NA TRBJ1-1 TRBV29-1 TGCAGCGTCTTAGTGTGGACGCACACTGAAGCTTTCTTT CSVLVWTHTEAFF
NA NA TRBJ1-2 TRBV27 TGTGCCAGCAGTCCACAGGGCCACTATGGCTACACCTTC CASSPQGHYGYTF
NA NA TRBJ2-7 TRBV13 TGTGCCAGCAGCGTAACGGGACACTCTTACGAGCAGTACTTC CASSVTGHSYEQYF
once NA TRBJ2-3 TRBV27 TGTGCCAGCAGTTATAGCCCCTTCGTTGGGGCAGATACGCAGTATTTT CASSYSPFVGADTQYF
NA NA TRBJ2-7 TRBV6-5 TGTGCCAGCAGTTACACCCGGGCCCCCTACGAGCAGTACTTC CASSYTRAPYEQYF
once TRBD2 TRBJ2-2 TRBV6-5 TGTGCCAGCAGTCCCGGGGGAGGGGACACCGGGGAGCTGTTTTTT CASSPGGGDTGELFF
NA NA TRBJ1-2 TRBV27 TGTGCCAGCACCTCCCACGAGTGGGGGGAATCGGATGGCTACACCTTC CASTSHEWGESDGYTF
NA TRBD2 TRBJ2-3 TRBV6-6 TGTGCCAGCAGTTACTCCAGCGGGAGGTTTGGAGATACGCAGTATTTT CASSYSSGRFGDTQYF
NA NA TRBJ2-7 TRBV29-1 TGCAGCGTTGAAGATCCGGACCTGAGGGGATACGAGCAGTACTTC CSVEDPDLRGYEQYF
NA NA TRBJ1-4 TRBV7-2 TGTGCCAGCAGCTCATCAGGGTCCGGGGGGGAAAAACTGTTTTTT CASSSSGSGGEKLFF
NA NA TRBJ1-1 TRBV19 TGTGCCAGTAGTATGCTGGGGGGTAGGACTGAAGCTTTCTTT CASSMLGGRTEAFF
NA NA TRBJ2-7 TRBV6-1 TGTGCCAGCAGTGTTATGGGGGCTCCCAACGAGCAGTACTTC CASSVMGAPNEQYF
once NA TRBJ1-4 TRBV4-1 TGCGCCAGCAGCCCCCACCTCCAGGACACAAGCCGATCCGAAAAACTGTTTTTT CASSPHLQDTSRSEKLFF
NA TRBD2 TRBJ2-5 TRBV6-5 TGTGCCAGCAGTTCTTTGGGGGGGGTCAAAGAGACCCAGTACTTC CASSSLGGVKETQYF
NA NA TRBJ1-2 TRBV28 TGTGCCAGCAGTTTAGGCCTCCTAGGAGCTAACTATGGCTACACCTTC CASSLGLLGANYGYTF
NA NA TRBJ2-5 TRBV7-8 TGTGCCAGCAGCTTATATTCCGGGAGCCGGGAGACCCAGTACTTC CASSLYSGSRETQYF
NA NA TRBJ1-1 TRBV11-2 TGTGCCAGCAGCTCCTTTGGTCGTGGAGGGGGATGGACTGAAGCTTTCTTT CASSSFGRGGGWTEAFF
NA NA TRBJ2-7 TRBV27 TGTGCCAGCAGCCAAAACCCCACGACCTTAGAGCAGTACTTC CASSQNPTTLEQYF
NA TRBD2 TRBJ2-4 TRBV5-6 TGTGCCAGCAGCCTCGGACTAGGTGGGGTAAACATTCAGTACTTC CASSLGLGGVNIQYF
NA NA TRBJ2-7 TRBV30 TGTGCCTGGAGTGTACTTCAGAGATCCTACGAGCAGTACTTC CAWSVLQRSYEQYF
NA TRBD2 TRBJ2-7 TRBV7-2 TGTGCCAGCAGCCCTAGCGGGACCTTTTACGAGCAGTACTTC CASSPSGTFYEQYF
NA NA TRBJ2-3 TRBV27 TGTGCCAGCGGCCCGCTGGGATTGACAGATACGCAGTATTTT CASGPLGLTDTQYF
once NA TRBJ2-2 TRBV5-4 TGTGCCAGCAGCCCCCCCTCAGGGGAGCTGTTTTTT CASSPPSGELFF
NA TRBD2 TRBJ2-1 TRBV7-3 TGTGCCAGCAGCCCGGGACTAGCGGGAGTCAATGAGCAGTTCTTC CASSPGLAGVNEQFF
once TRBD1 TRBJ2-7 TRBV28 TGTGCCAGCAGTTTAAGGACAGGGCCCTACGAGCAGTACTTC CASSLRTGPYEQYF
NA NA TRBJ1-2 TRBV10-2 TGCGCCAGCAGTGAGATGGGCGGTGGTGGGGGCTTGAGCTACACCTTC CASSEMGGGGGLSYTF
once NA TRBJ1-5 TRBV6-5 TGTGCCAGCAGTTACATACGGAATCAGCCCCAGCATTTT CASSYIRNQPQHF
NA NA TRBJ1-1 TRBV5-6 TGTGCCAGCAGCTTGGCCGGACAGACTGAAGCTTTCTTT CASSLAGQTEAFF
NA NA TRBJ2-2 TRBV7-9 TGTGCCAGCAGCCTAGGGTGGAGGAACACCGGGGAGCTGTTTTTT CASSLGWRNTGELFF
NA TRBD2 TRBJ2-3 TRBV27 TGTGCCAGCAGTCCGAGACTAGCGGGGGAAGCTAGCACAGATACGCAGTATTTT CASSPRLAGEASTDTQYF
NA TRBD1 TRBJ1-2 TRBV27 TGTGCCAGCAGTTTATCCCGTACACTACAGGGGAACGGCTACACCTTC CASSLSRTLQGNGYTF
NA TRBD2 TRBJ2-1 TRBV6-5 TGTGCCAGCACCATAGCGGGACTATACAATGAGCAGTTCTTC CASTIAGLYNEQFF
NA NA TRBJ1-4 TRBV21-1 TGTGCCAGCAGCAAGGCCGGGACAGGAAATAATGAAAAACTGTTTTTT CASSKAGTGNNEKLFF
NA NA TRBJ2-7 TRBV7-8 TGTGCCAGCAGCTTAGAGTGGCAGGGCCGCTACGAGCAGTACTTC CASSLEWQGRYEQYF
NA NA TRBJ2-7 TRBV11-2 TGTGCCAGCAGCTTCGGCAGCTACGAGCAGTACTTC CASSFGSYEQYF
NA TRBD1 TRBJ2-7 TRBV23-1 TGCGCCAGCGAGGACAGGGGGCTACCCTACGAGCAGTACTTC CASEDRGLPYEQYF
NA TRBD1 TRBJ2-6 TRBV4-1 TGCGCCAGCAGCCAGAAACAGGGGGATGGGGCCAACGTCCTGACTTTC CASSQKQGDGANVLTF
NA TRBD1 TRBJ1-1 TRBV27 TGTGCCAGCAGTTTAAGGGGGCCCACTGAAGCTTTCTTT CASSLRGPTEAFF
NA TRBD1 TRBJ2-7 TRBV27 TGTGCCAGCAGTTTTGGGACAGGGGGCGAGCAGTACTTC CASSFGTGGEQYF
NA NA TRBJ1-6 TRBV28 TGTGCCAGCAGTTTAACAGACTATTCACCCCTCCACTTT CASSLTDYSPLHF
once NA TRBJ1-6 TRBV6-5 TGTGCCAGCAGTCCATATAGGCAGGCCAATTCACCCCTCCACTTT CASSPYRQANSPLHF
NA TRBD2 TRBJ2-1 TRBV27 TGTGCCAGCAGTGTTAGCGGGAGCTCCTACAATGAGCAGTTCTTC CASSVSGSSYNEQFF
NA NA TRBJ1-6 TRBV7-9 TGTGCCAGCAGCTGGGAACCGGGACACAATAATTCACCCCTCCACTTT CASSWEPGHNNSPLHF
NA TRBD1 TRBJ1-1 TRBV6-5 TGTGCCAGCAGTTGGACAGGGGGCACTGAAGCTTTCTTT CASSWTGGTEAFF
NA TRBD2 TRBJ2-1 TRBV6-1 TGTGCCAGCAGTGAAATTCGCGGGAGGGCCAATGAGCAGTTCTTC CASSEIRGRANEQFF
NA TRBD1 TRBJ2-7 TRBV27 TGTGCCAGTGGGACAGGGGGCCCTTACGAGCAGTACTTC CASGTGGPYEQYF
NA NA TRBJ1-1 TRBV19 TGTGCCAGTTGGTCGTACACTGAAGCTTTCTTT CASWSYTEAFF
NA TRBD1 TRBJ2-3 TRBV5-1 TGCGCCAGCAGCCAGGGACAGAGCACAGATACGCAGTATTTT CASSQGQSTDTQYF
NA TRBD1 TRBJ1-2 TRBV6-6 TGTGCCAGCAGTTACCCCGGGACAGTCAGGGCCTACACCTTC CASSYPGTVRAYTF
once NA TRBJ2-7 TRBV11-2 TGTGCCAGCAGCCCCAGCGACCGCTGGGAGCAGTACTTC CASSPSDRWEQYF
NA NA TRBJ1-5 TRBV5-8 TGTGCCAGCAGCTTGGAGGGCACTCTTCAGGTGGCGCATCAGCCCCAGCATTTT CASSLEGTLQVAHQPQHF